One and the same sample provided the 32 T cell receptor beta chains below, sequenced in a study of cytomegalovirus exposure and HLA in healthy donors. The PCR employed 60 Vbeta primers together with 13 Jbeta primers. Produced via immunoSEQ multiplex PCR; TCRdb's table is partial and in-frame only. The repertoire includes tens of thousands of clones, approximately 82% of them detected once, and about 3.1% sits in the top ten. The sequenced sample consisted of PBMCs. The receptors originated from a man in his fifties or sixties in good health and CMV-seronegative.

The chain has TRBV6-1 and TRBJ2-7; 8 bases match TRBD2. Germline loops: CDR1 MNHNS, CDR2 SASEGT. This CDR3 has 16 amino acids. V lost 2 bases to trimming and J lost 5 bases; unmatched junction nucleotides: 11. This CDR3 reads CASSEMGRGGHDEQYF. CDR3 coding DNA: TGTGCCAGCAGTGAAATGGGACGGGGGGGCCACGACGAGCAGTACTTC.

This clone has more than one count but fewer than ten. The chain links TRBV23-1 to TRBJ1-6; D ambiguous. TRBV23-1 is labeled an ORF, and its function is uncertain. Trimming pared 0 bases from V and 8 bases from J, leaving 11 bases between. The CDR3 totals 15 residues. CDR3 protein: CASSQSLLPDSPLHF. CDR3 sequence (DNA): TGCGCCAGCAGTCAATCACTGTTACCGGATTCACCCCTCCACTTT.

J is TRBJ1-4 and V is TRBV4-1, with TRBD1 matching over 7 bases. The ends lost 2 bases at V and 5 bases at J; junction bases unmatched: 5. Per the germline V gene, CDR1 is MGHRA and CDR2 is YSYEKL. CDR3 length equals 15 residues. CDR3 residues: CASSQPGQKNEKLFF. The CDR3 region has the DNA TGCGCCAGCAGCCAACCGGGACAGAAAAATGAAAAACTGTTTTTT.

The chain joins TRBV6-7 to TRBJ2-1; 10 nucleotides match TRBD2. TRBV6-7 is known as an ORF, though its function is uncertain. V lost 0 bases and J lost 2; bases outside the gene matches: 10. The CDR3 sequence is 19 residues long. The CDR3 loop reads CASSYSGVGLAGAYNEQFF. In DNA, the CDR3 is TGTGCCAGCAGTTACTCCGGGGTCGGGCTAGCGGGGGCCTACAATGAGCAGTTCTTC.

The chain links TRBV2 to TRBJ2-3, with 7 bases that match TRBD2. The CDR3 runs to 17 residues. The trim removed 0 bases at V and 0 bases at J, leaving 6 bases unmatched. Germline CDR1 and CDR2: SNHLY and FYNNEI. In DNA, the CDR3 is TGTGCCAGCAGTGAAGCGCTTCTGCGGGGGAGCACAGATACGCAGTATTTT. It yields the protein CASSEALLRGSTDTQYF.

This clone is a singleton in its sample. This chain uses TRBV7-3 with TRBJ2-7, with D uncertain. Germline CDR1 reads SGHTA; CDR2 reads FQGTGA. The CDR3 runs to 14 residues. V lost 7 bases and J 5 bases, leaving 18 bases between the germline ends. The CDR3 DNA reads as TGTGCCAGCATACCTCCGCGCCAAACCAACGAGCAGTACTTC. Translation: CASIPPRQTNEQYF. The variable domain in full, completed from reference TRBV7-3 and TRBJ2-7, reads GAGVSQTPSNKVTEKGKYVELRCDPISGHTALYWYRQSLGQGPEFLIYFQGTGAADDSGLPNDRFFAVRPEGSVSTLKIQRTERGDSAVYLCASIPPRQTNEQYFGPGTRLTVT.

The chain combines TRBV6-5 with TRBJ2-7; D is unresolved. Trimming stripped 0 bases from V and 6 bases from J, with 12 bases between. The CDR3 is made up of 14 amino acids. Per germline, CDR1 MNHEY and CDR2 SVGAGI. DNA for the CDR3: TGTGCCAGCAGTTACTCGGTTCTGGAGCGCGAGCAGTACTTC. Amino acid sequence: CASSYSVLEREQYF.

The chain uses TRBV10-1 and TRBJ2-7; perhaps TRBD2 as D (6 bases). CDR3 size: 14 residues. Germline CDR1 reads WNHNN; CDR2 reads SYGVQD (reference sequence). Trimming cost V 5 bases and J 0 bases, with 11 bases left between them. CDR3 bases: TGCGCCAGCAGTAAACGGGGGTCCTCCTACGAGCAGTACTTC. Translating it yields CASSKRGSSYEQYF.

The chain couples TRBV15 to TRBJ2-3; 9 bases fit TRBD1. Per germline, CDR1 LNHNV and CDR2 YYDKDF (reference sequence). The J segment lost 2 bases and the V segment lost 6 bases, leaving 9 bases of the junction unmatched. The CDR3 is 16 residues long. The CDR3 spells CATRADRGESTDTQYF. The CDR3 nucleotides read TGTGCCACCAGAGCGGACAGGGGAGAGTCCACAGATACGCAGTATTTT.

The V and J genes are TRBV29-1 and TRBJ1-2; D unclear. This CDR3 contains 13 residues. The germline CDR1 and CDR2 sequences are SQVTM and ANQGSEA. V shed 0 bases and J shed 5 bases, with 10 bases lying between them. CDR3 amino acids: CSVEEEDYYGYTF. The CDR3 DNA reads TGCAGCGTTGAAGAGGAAGACTATTATGGCTACACCTTC.

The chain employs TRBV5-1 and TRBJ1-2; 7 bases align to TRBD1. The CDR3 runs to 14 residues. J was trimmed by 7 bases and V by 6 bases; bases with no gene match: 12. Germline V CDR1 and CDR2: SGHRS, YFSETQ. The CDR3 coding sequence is TGCGCCAGCAAAGCAGAAACAGGGGAGAGTGGCTACACCTTC. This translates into CASKAETGESGYTF.

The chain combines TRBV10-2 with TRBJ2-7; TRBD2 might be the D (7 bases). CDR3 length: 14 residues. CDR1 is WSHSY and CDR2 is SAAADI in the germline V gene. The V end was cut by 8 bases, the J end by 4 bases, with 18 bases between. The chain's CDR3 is CASRVGGGKYEQYF. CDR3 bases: TGCGCCAGCCGAGTGGGGGGGGGCAAGTACGAGCAGTACTTC.

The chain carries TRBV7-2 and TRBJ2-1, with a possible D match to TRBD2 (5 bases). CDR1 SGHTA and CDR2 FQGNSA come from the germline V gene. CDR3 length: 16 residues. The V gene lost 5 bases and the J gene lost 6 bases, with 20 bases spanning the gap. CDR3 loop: CASSLRATPGVNEQFF. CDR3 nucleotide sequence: TGTGCCAGCAGCCTGAGGGCTACCCCTGGGGTCAATGAGCAGTTCTTC.

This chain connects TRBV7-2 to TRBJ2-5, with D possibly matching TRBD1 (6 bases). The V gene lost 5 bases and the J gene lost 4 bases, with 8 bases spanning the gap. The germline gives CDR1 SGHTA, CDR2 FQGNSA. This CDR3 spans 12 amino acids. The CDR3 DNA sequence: TGTGCCAGCAGCATCAGGGGAGAGACCCAGTACTTC. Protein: CASSIRGETQYF.

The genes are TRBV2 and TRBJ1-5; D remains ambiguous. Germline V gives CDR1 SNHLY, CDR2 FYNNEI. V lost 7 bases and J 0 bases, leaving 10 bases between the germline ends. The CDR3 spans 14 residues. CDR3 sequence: CASKVTNSNQPQHF. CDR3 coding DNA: TGTGCCAGCAAGGTCACTAATAGCAATCAGCCCCAGCATTTT.

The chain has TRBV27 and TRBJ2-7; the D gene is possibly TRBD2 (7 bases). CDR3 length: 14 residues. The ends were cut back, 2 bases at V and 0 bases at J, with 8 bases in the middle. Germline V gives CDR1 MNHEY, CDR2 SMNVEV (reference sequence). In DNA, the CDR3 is TGTGCCAGCAGTTTAGCGGGGGCCTCCTACGAGCAGTACTTC. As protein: CASSLAGASYEQYF.

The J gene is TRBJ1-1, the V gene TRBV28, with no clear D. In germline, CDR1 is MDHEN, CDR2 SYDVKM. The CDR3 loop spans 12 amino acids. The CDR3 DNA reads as TGTGCTACTGGCTCAGACACAGAACGGGCTTTCTTT. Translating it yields CATGSDTERAFF.

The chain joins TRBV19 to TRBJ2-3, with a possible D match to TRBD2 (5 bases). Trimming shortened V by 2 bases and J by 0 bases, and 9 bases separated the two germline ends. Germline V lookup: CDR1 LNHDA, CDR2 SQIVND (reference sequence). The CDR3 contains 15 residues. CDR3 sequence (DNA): TGTGCCAGTAGTATAAGCCGGGAAAGCACAGATACGCAGTATTTT. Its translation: CASSISRESTDTQYF.

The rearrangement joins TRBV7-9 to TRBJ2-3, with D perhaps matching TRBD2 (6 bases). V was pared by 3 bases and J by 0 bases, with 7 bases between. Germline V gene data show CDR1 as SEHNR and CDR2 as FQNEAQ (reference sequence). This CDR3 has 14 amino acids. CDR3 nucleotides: TGTGCCAGCAGCTTCGGAGGGAGCACAGATACGCAGTATTTT. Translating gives CASSFGGSTDTQYF.

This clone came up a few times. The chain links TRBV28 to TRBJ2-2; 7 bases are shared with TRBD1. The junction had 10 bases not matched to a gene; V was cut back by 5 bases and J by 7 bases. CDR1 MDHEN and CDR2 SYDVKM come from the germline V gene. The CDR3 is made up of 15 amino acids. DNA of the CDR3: TGTGCCAGCAGTATGACGACAGGGATAGTCGGGGAGCTGTTTTTT. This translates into CASSMTTGIVGELFF.

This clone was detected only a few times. The DNA of the CDR3 is TGCGCCAGCAGCCCCGACGTTGGAGTAAATGAAAAACTGTTTTTT. Translation gives CASSPDVGVNEKLFF. This chain links TRBV4-3 with TRBJ1-4; D is unclear. The germline V and J ends were trimmed by 4 bases and 5 bases, with 14 bases remaining between them. Germline V gene data show CDR1 as LGHNA and CDR2 as YSLEER. The CDR3 loop spans 15 amino acids.

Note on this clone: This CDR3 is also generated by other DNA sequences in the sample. In DNA, the CDR3 is TGTGCCAGCAGTTACGGTGCAGGACAAGAGACCCAGTACTTC. It is translated as CASSYGAGQETQYF. This chain joins TRBV6-5 and TRBJ2-5; no firm D call. Trimming left V 2 bases short and J 2 bases short, with 9 bases between. Germline V gene data show CDR1 as MNHEY and CDR2 as SVGAGI. This CDR3 has 14 residues.

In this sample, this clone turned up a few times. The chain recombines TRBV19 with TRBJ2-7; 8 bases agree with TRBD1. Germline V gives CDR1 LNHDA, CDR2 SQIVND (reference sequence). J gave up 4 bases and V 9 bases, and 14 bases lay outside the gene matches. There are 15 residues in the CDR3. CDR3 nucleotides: TGTGCCAGGCTCCCCCCGGGACAGGAGGAATACGAGCAGTACTTC. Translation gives CARLPPGQEEYEQYF. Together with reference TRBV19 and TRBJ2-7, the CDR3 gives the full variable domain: DGGITQSPKYLFRKEGQNVTLSCEQNLNHDAMYWYRQDPGQGLRLIYYSQIVNDFQKGDIAEGYSVSREKKESFPLTVTSAQKNPTAFYLCARLPPGQEEYEQYFGPGTRLTVT.

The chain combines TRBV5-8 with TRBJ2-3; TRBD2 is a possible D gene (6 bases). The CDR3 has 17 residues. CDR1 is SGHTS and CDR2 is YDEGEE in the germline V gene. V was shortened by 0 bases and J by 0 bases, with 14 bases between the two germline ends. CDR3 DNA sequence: TGTGCCAGCAGCTTGGGATTAGGCGGGGAGAGCACAGATACGCAGTATTTT. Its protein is CASSLGLGGESTDTQYF.

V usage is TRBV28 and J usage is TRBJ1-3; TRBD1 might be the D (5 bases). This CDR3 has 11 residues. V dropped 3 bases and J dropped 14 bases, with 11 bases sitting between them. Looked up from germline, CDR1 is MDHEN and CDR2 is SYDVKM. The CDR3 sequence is CASSLGSGLYF. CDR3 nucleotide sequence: TGTGCCAGCAGTTTGGGCTCAGGGTTATATTTT.

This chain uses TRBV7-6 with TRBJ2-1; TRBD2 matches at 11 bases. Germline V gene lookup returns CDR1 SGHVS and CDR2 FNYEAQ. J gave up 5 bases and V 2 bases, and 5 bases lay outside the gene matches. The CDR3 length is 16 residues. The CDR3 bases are TGTGCCAGCAGCTTACGACTAGCGGGGCTAAACAATGAGCAGTTCTTC. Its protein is CASSLRLAGLNNEQFF. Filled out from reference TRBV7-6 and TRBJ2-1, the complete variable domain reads GAGVSQSPRYKVTKRGQDVALRCDPISGHVSLYWYRQALGQGPEFLTYFNYEAQQDKSGLPNDRFSAERPEGSISTLTIQRTEQRDSAMYRCASSLRLAGLNNEQFFGPGTRLTVL.

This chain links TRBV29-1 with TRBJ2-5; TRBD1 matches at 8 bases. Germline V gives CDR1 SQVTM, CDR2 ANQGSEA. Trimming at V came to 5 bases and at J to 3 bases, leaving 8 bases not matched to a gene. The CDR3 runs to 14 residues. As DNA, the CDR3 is TGCAGCGTTCTTCGACAGGGGAAGAAAGAGACCCAGTACTTC. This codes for CSVLRQGKKETQYF.

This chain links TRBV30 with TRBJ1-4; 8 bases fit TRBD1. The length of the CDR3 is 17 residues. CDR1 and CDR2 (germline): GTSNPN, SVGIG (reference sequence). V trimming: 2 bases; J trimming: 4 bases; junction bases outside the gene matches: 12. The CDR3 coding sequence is TGTGCCTGGAGTAGGGGACAGGCCATTGGGAGTAATGAAAAACTGTTTTTT. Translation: CAWSRGQAIGSNEKLFF.

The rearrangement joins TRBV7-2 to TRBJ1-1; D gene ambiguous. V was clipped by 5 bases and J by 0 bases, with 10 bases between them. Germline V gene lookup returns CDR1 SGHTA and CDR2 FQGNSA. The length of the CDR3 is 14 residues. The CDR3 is CASSKRSMNTEAFF. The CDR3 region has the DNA TGTGCCAGCAGCAAACGGAGCATGAACACTGAAGCTTTCTTT.

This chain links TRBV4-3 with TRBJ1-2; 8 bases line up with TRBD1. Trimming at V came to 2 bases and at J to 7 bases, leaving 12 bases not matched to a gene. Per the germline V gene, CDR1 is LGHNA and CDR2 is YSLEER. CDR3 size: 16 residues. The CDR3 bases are TGCGCCAGCAGCCAAACGTACAGGGGGAAACCTGCTGGCTACACCTTC. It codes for CASSQTYRGKPAGYTF.

The chain's CDR3 is CASMVEGARNTEAFF. The DNA of the CDR3 is TGCGCCAGCATGGTTGAGGGGGCGCGGAACACTGAAGCTTTCTTT. J is TRBJ1-1 and V is TRBV5-1; TRBD1 agrees at 7 bases. CDR1 and CDR2 (germline): SGHRS, YFSETQ. Trimming removed 6 bases from V and 1 base from J; junction bases left unmatched: 9. The CDR3 has 15 amino acids.

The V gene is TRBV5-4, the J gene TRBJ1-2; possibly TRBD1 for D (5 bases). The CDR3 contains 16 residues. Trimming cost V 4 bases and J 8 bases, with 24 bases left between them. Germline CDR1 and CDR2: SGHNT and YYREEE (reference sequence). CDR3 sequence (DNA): TGTGCCAGCAGCCAACCAGTCAGGGCGGGGTGGCAAGGCTACACCTTC. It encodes CASSQPVRAGWQGYTF. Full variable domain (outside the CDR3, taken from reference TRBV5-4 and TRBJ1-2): ETGVTQSPTHLIKTRGQQVTLRCSSQSGHNTVSWYQQALGQGPQFIFQYYREEENGRGNFPPRFSGLQFPNYSSELNVNALELDDSALYLCASSQPVRAGWQGYTFGSGTRLTVV.